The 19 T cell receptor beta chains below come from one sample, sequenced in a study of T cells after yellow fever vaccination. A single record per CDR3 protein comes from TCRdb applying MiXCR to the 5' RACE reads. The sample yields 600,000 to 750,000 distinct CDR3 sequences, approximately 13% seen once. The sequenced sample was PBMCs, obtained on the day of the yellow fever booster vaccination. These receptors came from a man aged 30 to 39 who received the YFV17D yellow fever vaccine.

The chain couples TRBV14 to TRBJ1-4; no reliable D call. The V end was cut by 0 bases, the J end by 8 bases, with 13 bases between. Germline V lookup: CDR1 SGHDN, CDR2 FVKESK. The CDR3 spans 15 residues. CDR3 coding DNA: TGTGCCAGCAGCCAAGATGGTGGGATTGGAGAAAAACTGTTTTTT. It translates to CASSQDGGIGEKLFF. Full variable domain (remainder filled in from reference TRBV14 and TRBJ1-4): EAGVTQFPSHSVIEKGQTVTLRCDPISGHDNLYWYRRVMGKEIKFLLHFVKESKQDESGMPNNRFLAERTGGTYSTLKVQPAELEDSGVYFCASSQDGGIGEKLFFGSGTQLSVL.

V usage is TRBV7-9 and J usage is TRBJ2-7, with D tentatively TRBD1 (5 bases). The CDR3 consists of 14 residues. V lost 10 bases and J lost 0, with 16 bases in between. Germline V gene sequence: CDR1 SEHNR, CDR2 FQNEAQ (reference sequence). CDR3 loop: CAILDQGSSYEQYF. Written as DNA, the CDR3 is TGTGCCATTCTGGACCAGGGCAGCTCCTACGAGCAGTACTTC. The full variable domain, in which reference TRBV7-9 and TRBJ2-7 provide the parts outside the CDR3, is DTGVSQNPRHKITKRGQNVTFRCDPISEHNRLYWYRQTLGQGPEFLTYFQNEAQLEKSRLLSDRFSAERPKGSFSTLEIQRTEQGDSAMYLCAILDQGSSYEQYFGPGTRLTVT.

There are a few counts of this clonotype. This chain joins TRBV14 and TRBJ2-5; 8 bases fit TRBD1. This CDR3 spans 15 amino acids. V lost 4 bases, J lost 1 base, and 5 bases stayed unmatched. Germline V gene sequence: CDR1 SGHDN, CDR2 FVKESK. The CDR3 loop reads CASSPLQGAQETQYF. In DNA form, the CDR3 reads TGTGCCAGCAGCCCCCTGCAGGGGGCCCAAGAGACCCAGTACTTC.

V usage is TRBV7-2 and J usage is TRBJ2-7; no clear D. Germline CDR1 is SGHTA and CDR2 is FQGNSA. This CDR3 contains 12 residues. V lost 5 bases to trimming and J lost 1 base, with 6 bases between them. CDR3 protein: CASSPKSYEQYF. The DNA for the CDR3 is TGTGCCAGCAGCCCTAAGTCCTACGAGCAGTACTTC.

The CDR3 bases are TGTGCCAGCAGTTTAGACGGGAGGAAAGCCGGGGAGCTGTTTTTT. It specifies CASSLDGRKAGELFF. V gene TRBV12-3 or TRBV12-4 combines with J gene TRBJ2-2; TRBD2 matches at 7 bases. The junction had 5 bases not matched to a gene; V was cut back by 1 base and J by 6 bases. CDR3 length: 15 amino acids.

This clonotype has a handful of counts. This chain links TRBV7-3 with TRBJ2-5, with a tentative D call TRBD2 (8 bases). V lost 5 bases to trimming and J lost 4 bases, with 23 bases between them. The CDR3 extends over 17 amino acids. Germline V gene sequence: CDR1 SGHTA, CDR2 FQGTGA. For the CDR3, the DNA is TGTGCCAGCAGCGTAGGGGGCAGCGGGAGTAAAGGAGAGACCCAGTACTTC. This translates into CASSVGGSGSKGETQYF.

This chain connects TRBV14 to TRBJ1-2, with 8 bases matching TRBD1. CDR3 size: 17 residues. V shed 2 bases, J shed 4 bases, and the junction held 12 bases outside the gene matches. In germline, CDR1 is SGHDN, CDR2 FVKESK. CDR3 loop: CASSQRVLRQGIYGYTF. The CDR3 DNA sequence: TGTGCCAGCAGCCAAAGAGTCTTGAGACAGGGGATCTATGGCTACACCTTC.

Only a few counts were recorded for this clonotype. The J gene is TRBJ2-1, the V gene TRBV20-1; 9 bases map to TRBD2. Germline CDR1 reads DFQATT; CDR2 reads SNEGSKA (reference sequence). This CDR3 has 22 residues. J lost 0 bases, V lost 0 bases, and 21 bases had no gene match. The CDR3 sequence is CSARDLGGGGAGGTNSYNEQFF. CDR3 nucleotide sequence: TGCAGTGCTAGAGATCTTGGTGGTGGAGGAGCGGGAGGCACCAACTCCTACAATGAGCAGTTCTTC.

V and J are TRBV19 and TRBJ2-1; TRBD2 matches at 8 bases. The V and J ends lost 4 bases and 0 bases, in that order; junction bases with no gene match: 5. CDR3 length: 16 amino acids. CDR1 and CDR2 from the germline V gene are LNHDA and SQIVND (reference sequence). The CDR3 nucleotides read TGTGCCAGTAGTAGACTAGCGCTTAGCTCCTACAATGAGCAGTTCTTC. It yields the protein CASSRLALSSYNEQFF.

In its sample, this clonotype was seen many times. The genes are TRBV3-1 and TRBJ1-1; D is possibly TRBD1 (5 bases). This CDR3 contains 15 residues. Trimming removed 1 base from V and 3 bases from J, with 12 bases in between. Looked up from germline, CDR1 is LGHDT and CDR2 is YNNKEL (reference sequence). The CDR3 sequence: CASSQGFRGYTEAFF. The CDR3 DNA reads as TGTGCCAGCAGCCAAGGCTTTAGGGGTTACACTGAAGCTTTCTTT.

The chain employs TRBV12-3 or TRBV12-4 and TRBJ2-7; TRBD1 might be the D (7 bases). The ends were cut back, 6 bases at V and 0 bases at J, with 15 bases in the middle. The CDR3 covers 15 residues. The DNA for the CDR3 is TGTGCCAGCAGAGCCCAGGGGGGTATCTCCTACGAGCAGTACTTC. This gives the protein CASRAQGGISYEQYF.

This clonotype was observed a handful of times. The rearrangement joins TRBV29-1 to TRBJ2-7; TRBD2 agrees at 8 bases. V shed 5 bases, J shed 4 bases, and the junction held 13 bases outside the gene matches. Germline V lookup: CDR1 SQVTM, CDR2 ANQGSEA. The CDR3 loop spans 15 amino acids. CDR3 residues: CSVFGSGTSIYEQYF. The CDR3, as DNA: TGCAGCGTTTTTGGTTCCGGGACTAGTATTTACGAGCAGTACTTC.

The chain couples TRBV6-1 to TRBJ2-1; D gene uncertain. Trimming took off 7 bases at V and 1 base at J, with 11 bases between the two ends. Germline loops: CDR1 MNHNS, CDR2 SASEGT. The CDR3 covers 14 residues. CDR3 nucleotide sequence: TGTGCCAGCAAAAGGGTTGGTTCCTACAATGAGCAGTTCTTC. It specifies CASKRVGSYNEQFF.

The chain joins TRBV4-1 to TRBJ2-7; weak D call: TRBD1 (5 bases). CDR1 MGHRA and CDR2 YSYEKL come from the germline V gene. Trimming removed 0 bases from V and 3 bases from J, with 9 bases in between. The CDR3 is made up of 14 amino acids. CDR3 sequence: CASSQETELYEQYF. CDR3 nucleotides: TGCGCCAGCAGCCAAGAGACAGAGCTCTACGAGCAGTACTTC.

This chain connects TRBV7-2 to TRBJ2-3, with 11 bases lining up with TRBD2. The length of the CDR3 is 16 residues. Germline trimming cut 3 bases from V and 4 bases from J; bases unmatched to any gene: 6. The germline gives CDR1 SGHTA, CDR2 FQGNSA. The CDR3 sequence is CASSLVAGGGPDTQYF. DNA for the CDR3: TGTGCCAGCAGCTTGGTAGCGGGAGGGGGCCCAGATACGCAGTATTTT.

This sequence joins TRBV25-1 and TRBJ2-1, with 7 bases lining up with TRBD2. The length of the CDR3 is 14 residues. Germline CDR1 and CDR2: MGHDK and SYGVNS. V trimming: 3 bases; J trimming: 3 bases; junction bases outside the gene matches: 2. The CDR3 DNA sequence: TGTGCCAGCAGTGATAGCGGGTTCTACAATGAGCAGTTCTTC. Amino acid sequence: CASSDSGFYNEQFF. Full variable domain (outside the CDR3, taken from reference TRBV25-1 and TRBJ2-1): EADIYQTPRYLVIGTGKKITLECSQTMGHDKMYWYQQDPGMELHLIHYSYGVNSTEKGDLSSESTVSRIRTEHFPLTLESARPSHTSQYLCASSDSGFYNEQFFGPGTRLTVL.

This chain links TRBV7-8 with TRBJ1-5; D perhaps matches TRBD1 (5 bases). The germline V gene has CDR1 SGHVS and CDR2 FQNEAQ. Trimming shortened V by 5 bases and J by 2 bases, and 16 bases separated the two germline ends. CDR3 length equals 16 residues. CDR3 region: CASSVIGEWGNQPQHF. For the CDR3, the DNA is TGTGCCAGCAGCGTTATAGGGGAGTGGGGCAATCAGCCCCAGCATTTT.

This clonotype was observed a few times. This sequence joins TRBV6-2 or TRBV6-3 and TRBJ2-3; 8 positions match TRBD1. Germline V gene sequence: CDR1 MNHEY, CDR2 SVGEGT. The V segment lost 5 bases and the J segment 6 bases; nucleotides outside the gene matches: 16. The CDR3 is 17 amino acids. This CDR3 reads CASSPRTGKAPRDTQYF. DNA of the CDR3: TGTGCCAGCAGTCCTCGGACAGGGAAGGCCCCGAGGGATACGCAGTATTTT.

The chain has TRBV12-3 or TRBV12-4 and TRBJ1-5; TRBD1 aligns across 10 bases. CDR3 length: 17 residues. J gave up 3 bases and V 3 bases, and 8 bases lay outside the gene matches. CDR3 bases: TGTGCCAGCAGTTTTCTCCGGACAGGGGGTTACAATCAGCCCCAGCATTTT. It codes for CASSFLRTGGYNQPQHF.